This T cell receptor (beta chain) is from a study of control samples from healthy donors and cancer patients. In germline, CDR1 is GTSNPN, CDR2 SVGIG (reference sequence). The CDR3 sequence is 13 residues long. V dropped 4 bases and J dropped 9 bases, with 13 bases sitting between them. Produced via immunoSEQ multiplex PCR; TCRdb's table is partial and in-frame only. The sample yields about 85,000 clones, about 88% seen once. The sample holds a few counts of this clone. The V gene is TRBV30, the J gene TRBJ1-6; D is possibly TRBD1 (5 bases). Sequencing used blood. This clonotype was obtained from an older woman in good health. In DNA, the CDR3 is TGTGCCTGGACACCGGGGGTAGGTTCACCCCTCCACTTT. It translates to CAWTPGVGSPLHF.